Listed below are T cell receptor beta chains from one sample, sequenced in a study of T cell repertoires in cytomegalovirus infection. TCRdb processed the reads anew with MiXCR; each CDR3 protein has one entry. The sample has around 170,000 distinct CDR3 sequences; under 20% are singletons. Source material: CD8+ T cells from PBMCs. All receptors derive from a human donor in good health (CMV status not recorded). Some clones in this sample may be carry-over from other donors' samples. Both conserved end residues are trimmed from each CDR3. A D gene is named only where the DNA matches it firmly.

TRBD1	TRBV4-2	TRBJ2-7	ASSQGQGERYEQY
TRBD1	TRBV28	TRBJ2-7	ASSPWGTGLY
NA	TRBV7-2	TRBJ1-5	ASSLSQGRNQPQH
NA	TRBV2	TRBJ1-1	ASSEADTEAF
TRBD2	TRBV7-2	TRBJ2-1	ASTLRGIGGSWDEQF
NA	TRBV7-2	TRBJ1-1	ASSFPGGEDLNTEAF
TRBD1	TRBV6-5	TRBJ1-5	ASSPTSTGGYQPQH
NA	TRBV6-2/TRBV6-3	TRBJ2-1	ASSDRSYNEQF
NA	TRBV7-2	TRBJ2-1	ASSFGRYNEQF
TRBD2	TRBV7-2	TRBJ2-7	ASSLFSAGGSYEQY
NA	TRBV20-1	TRBJ2-4	SVPPGVLGNIQY
TRBD1	TRBV28	TRBJ2-7	ASSLYGQGGYEQY
NA	TRBV11-2	TRBJ2-3	ASSPSGTTDTQY
NA	TRBV4-3	TRBJ1-5	ASSQDRGVNQPQH
TRBD1	TRBV11-2	TRBJ2-3	ASSPRTGITDTQY
NA	TRBV20-1	TRBJ2-5	SAREPPQETQY
TRBD1	TRBV11-2	TRBJ1-2	ASSGGTGGYGYT
NA	TRBV7-9	TRBJ2-7	ASRADREQY
NA	TRBV7-9	TRBJ2-7	ASSPSAPLPYEQY
NA	TRBV7-2	TRBJ2-7	ASSLTRGYEQY
TRBD2	TRBV28	TRBJ2-3	AITPGLAGIDTQY
NA	TRBV6-1	TRBJ1-5	ASSEKGGARLSNQPQH
TRBD2	TRBV29-1	TRBJ2-7	SVEFPGLAAYEQY
NA	TRBV20-1	TRBJ1-1	SAPEGRTEAF
NA	TRBV20-1	TRBJ2-7	SAGRADSYEQY
NA	TRBV7-8	TRBJ2-5	ASSLFREGETQY
NA	TRBV7-8	TRBJ2-7	ASSLVDKGQQY
TRBD1	TRBV7-2	TRBJ1-2	ASSFGTGSYGYT
NA	TRBV6-6	TRBJ2-2	ASSYSTGELF
NA	TRBV29-1	TRBJ1-5	SVESGSNQPQH
NA	TRBV6-2/TRBV6-3	TRBJ2-2	ASTWGRVSTGELF
NA	TRBV12-3/TRBV12-4	TRBJ2-1	ASILSGHGSNEQF
TRBD2	TRBV6-5	TRBJ2-5	ASSPLAGGPQTQY
NA	TRBV7-9	TRBJ1-6	ASSSGPESRNSPLH